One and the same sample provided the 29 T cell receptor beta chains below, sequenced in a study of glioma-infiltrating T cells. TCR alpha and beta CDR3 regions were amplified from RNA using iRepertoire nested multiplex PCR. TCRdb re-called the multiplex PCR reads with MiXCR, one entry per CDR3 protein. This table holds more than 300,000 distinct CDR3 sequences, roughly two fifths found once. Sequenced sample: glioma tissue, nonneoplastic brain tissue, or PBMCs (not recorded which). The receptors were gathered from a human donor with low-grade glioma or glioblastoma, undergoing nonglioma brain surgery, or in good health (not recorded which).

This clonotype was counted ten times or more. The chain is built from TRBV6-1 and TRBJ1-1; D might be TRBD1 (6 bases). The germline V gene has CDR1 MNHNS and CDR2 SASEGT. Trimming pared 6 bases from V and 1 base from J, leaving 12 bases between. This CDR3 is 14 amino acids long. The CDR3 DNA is TGTGCCAGCAGGTACAGGGTCCCGAACACTGAAGCTTTCTTT. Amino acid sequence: CASRYRVPNTEAFF.

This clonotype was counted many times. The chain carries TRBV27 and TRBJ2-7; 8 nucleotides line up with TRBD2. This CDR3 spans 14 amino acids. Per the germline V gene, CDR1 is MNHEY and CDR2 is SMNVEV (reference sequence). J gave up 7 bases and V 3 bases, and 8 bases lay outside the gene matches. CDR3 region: CASSFLAGGGEQYF. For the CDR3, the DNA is TGTGCCAGCAGTTTTTTGGCGGGAGGTGGAGAGCAGTACTTC.

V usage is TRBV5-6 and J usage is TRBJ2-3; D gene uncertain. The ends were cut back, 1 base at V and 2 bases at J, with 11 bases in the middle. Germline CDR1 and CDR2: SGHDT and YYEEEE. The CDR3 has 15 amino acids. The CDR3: CASSLRKLYTDTQYF. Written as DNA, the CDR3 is TGTGCCAGCAGCTTGAGGAAACTCTACACAGATACGCAGTATTTT.

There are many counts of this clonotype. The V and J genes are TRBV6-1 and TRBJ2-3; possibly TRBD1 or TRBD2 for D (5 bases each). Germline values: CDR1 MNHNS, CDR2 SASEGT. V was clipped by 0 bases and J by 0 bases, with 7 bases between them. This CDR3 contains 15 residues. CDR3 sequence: CASSEAGDSTDTQYF. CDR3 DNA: TGTGCCAGCAGTGAAGCGGGGGACAGCACAGATACGCAGTATTTT.

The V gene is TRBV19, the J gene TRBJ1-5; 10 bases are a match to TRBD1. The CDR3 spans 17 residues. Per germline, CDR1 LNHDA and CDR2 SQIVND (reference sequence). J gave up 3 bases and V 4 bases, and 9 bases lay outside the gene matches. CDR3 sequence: CASSTGDRGQVNQPQHF. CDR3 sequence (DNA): TGTGCCAGTAGTACCGGAGACAGGGGGCAGGTCAATCAGCCCCAGCATTTT.

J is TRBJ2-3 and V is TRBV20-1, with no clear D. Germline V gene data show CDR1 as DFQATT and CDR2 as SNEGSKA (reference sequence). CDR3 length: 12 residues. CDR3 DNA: TGCAGCCCCGATGTCCGCACAGATACGCAGTATTTT. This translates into CSPDVRTDTQYF.

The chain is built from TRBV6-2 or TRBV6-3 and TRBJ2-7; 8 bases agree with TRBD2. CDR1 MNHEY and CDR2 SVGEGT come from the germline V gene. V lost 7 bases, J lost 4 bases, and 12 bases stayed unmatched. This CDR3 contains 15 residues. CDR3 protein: CASIHSAGVGYEQYF. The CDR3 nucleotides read TGTGCCAGCATTCACTCAGCGGGAGTAGGTTACGAGCAGTACTTC.

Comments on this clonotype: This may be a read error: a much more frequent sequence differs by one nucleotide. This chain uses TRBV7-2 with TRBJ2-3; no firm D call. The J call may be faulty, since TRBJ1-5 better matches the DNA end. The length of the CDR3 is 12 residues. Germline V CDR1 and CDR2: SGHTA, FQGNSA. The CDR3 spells CASSFSTDTQHF. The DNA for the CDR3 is TGTGCCAGCAGCTTCAGCACAGATACGCAGCATTTT.

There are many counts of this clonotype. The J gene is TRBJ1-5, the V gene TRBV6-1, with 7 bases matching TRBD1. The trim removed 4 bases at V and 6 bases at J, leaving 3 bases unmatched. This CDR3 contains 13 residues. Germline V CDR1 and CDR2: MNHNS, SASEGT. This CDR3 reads CASSANRGQPQHF. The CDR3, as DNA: TGTGCCAGCAGTGCGAACAGGGGTCAGCCCCAGCATTTT.

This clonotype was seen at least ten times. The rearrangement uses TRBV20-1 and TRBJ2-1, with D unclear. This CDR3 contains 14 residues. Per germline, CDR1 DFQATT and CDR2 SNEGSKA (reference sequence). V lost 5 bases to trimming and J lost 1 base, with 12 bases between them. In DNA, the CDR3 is TGCAGTGCTCCCCCCGTTCGGTCCTACAATGAGCAGTTCTTC. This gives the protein CSAPPVRSYNEQFF.

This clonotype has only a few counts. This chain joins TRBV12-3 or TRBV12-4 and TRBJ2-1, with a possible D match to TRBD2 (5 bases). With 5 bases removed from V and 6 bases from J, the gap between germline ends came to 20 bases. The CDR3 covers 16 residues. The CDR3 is CASSRAGILSGNEQFF. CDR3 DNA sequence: TGTGCCAGCAGTCGGGCCGGGATCCTAAGCGGCAATGAGCAGTTCTTC.

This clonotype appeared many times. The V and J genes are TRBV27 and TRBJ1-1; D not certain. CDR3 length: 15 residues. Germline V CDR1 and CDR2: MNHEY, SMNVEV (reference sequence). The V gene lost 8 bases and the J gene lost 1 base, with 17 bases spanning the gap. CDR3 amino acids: CASSASATGNTEAFF. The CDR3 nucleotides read TGTGCCAGCTCAGCAAGCGCGACCGGGAACACTGAAGCTTTCTTT.

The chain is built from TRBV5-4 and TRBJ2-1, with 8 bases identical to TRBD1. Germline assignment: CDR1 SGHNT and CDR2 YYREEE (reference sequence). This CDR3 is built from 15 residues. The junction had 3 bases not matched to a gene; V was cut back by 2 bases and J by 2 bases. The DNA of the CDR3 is TGTGCCAGCAGCTTCGACAGGGGAACCTACAATGAGCAGTTCTTC. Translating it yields CASSFDRGTYNEQFF.

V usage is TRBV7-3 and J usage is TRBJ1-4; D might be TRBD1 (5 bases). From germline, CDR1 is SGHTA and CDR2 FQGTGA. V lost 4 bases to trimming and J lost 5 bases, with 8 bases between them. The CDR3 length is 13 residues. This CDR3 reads CASSSTANEKLFF. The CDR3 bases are TGTGCCAGCAGCTCGACAGCGAATGAAAAACTGTTTTTT.

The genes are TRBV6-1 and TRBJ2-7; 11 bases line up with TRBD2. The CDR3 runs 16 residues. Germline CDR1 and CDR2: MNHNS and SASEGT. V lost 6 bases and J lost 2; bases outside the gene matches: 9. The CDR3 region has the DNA TGTGCCAGCAGCCGACTAGCGGGAACGACCGCCTACGAGCAGTACTTC. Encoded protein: CASSRLAGTTAYEQYF.

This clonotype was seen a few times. The CDR3, as DNA: TGTGCCAGCAGCCAATCTTTCAGCCAGCCTAATTCACCCCTCCACTTT. Translating it yields CASSQSFSQPNSPLHF. The chain employs TRBV3-1 and TRBJ1-6; D remains unclear. The CDR3 extends over 16 amino acids. The ends were cut back, 2 bases at V and 6 bases at J, with 14 bases in the middle. Looked up from germline, CDR1 is LGHDT and CDR2 is YNNKEL (reference sequence).

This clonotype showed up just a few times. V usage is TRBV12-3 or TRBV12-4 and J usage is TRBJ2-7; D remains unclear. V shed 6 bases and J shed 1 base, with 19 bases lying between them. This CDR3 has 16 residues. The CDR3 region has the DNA TGTGCCAGCAGCCCCCGGGCCAGTGGAAGGTCCTACGAGCAGTACTTC. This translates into CASSPRASGRSYEQYF.

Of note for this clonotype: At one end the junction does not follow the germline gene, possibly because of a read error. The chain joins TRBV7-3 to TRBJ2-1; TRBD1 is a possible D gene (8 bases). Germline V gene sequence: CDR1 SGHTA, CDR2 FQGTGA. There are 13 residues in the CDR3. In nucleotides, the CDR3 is TGTGCCAGCAGCGCCACAGGGGGGGGTGGCTACAACTTC. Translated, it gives CASSATGGGGYNF.

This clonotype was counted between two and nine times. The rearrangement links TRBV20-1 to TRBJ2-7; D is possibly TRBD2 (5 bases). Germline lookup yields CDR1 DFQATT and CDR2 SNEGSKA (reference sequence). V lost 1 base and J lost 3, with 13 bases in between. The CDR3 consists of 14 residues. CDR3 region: CSARVPRTVYEQYF. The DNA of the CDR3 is TGCAGTGCTAGAGTCCCGAGGACTGTCTACGAGCAGTACTTC.

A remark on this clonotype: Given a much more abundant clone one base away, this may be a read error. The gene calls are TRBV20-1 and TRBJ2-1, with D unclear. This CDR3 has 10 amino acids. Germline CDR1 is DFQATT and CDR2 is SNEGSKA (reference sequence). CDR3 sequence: CSAAFNEQLF. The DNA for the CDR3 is TGCAGTGCTGCGTTCAATGAGCAGCTCTTC.

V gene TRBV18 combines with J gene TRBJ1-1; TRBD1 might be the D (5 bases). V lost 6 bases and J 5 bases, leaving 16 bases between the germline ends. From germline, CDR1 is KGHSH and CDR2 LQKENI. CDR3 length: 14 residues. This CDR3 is CASSLGQSETEAFF. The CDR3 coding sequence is TGTGCCAGCTCCCTCGGACAATCGGAGACTGAAGCTTTCTTT.

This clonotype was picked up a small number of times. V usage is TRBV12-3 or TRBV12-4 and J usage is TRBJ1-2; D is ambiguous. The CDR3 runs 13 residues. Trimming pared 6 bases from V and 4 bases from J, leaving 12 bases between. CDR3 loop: CASSLLRAYGYTF. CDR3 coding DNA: TGTGCCAGCAGCCTCCTAAGGGCCTATGGCTACACCTTC.

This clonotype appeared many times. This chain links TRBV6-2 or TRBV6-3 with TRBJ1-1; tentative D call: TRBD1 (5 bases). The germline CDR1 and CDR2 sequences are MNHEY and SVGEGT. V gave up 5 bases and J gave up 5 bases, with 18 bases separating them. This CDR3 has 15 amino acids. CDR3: CASSRDGNRGTEAFF. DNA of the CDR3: TGTGCCAGCAGTAGGGACGGGAATCGGGGGACTGAAGCTTTCTTT.

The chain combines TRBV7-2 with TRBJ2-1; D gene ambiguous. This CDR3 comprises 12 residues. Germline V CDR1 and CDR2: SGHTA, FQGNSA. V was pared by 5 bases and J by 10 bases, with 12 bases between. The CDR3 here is CASSPNLGEQFF. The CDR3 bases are TGTGCCAGCAGCCCGAATTTGGGGGAGCAGTTCTTC.

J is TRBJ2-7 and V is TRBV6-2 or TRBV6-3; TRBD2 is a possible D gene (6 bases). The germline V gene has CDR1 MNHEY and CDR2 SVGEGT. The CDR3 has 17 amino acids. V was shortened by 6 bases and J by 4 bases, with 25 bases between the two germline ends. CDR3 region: CASSPGGVGLTQYEQYF. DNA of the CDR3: TGTGCCAGCAGCCCCGGAGGTGTGGGACTTACCCAATACGAGCAGTACTTC.

In DNA form, the CDR3 reads TGTGCCAGCAGCTCCAATAGGGGGAGGTATAACACAGATACGCAGTATTTT. This translates into CASSSNRGRYNTDTQYF. This chain connects TRBV11-2 to TRBJ2-3; D tentatively reads TRBD1 or TRBD2 (6 bases each). The germline V gene has CDR1 SGHAT and CDR2 FQNNGV. Between the trimmed V and J ends, which lost 4 bases and 2 bases, there was a span of 19 bases. This CDR3 region has 17 residues.

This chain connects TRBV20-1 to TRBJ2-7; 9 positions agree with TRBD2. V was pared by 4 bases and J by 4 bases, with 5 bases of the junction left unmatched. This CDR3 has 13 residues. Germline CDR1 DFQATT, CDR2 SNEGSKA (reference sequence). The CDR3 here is CSATGTSRYEQYF. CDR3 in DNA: TGCAGTGCTACCGGGACTAGCAGGTACGAGCAGTACTTC.

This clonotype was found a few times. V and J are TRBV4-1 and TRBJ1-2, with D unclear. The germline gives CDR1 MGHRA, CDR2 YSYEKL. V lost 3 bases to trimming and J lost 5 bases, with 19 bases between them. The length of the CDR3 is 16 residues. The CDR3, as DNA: TGCGCCAGCAGCCAGGAACTCGGGGAAGACTGGTATGGCTACACCTTC. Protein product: CASSQELGEDWYGYTF.

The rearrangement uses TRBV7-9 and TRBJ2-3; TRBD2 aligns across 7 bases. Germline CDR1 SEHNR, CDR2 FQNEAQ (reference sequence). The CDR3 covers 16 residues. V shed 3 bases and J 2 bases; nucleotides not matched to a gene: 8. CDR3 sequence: CASSFQRGGPTDTQYF. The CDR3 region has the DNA TGTGCCAGCAGCTTCCAGCGGGGAGGCCCCACAGATACGCAGTATTTT.